Listed below are T cell receptor beta chains from one sample, sequenced in a study of regulatory T cells. Profiled with immunoSEQ multiplex PCR; TCRdb holds only in-frame clones, not every one. The table has about 17,000 clones, roughly 90% seen once. What was sequenced was CD8+ T cells sorted from blood. The receptors come from a person between 18 and 35 years old with CD3G deficiency. Both conserved end residues are part of each CDR3. Each record gives: CDR3 DNA, CDR3 protein, D gene, clone size, J gene, V gene. The D gene is left open where the match is weak. Clone size, where shown, is once, few, many, or a class for clones that have expanded.

TGCGCCAGCAGCTTGGGGACAGGGTTTCTCCACTTT,CASSLGTGFLHF,TRBD1,few,TRBJ1-6,TRBV5-1
TGCGCCAGCAGCCAACCGGACCTGCCGGGGACCCAGTACTTC,CASSQPDLPGTQYF,NA,NA,TRBJ2-5,TRBV4-1
TGTGCCAGCAGCTTAGCGCTCTCACCCCTCCACTTT,CASSLALSPLHF,NA,NA,TRBJ1-6,TRBV7-1
TGTGCCAGCAGTGAAGGCGGATCCGAAGCTTTCTTT,CASSEGGSEAFF,NA,NA,TRBJ1-1,TRBV6-1
TGCGCCAGCAGCCGGACAGGGATGGGGGATACGCAGTATTTT,CASSRTGMGDTQYF,TRBD1,NA,TRBJ2-3,TRBV23-1
TGTGCCAGCAGTCAAGTTGAGCAGTTCTTC,CASSQVEQFF,NA,NA,TRBJ2-1,TRBV6-1
TGTGCCAGCAGTGAACCGCTAGCCGGGGAGCTGTTTTTT,CASSEPLAGELFF,NA,NA,TRBJ2-2,TRBV2
TGTGCCAGCAGTCCCCGGGACAGCTACGTGGGGAATCAGCCCCAGCATTTT,CASSPRDSYVGNQPQHF,TRBD1,NA,TRBJ1-5,TRBV28
TGTGCCTGGAGGGCCCGACTAGCGGGTCGCCGGTACGAGCAGTACTTC,CAWRARLAGRRYEQYF,TRBD2,NA,TRBJ2-7,TRBV30
TGTGCCAGAAGCTCCCGGGAGGGAAACTATAATTCACCCCTCCACTTT,CARSSREGNYNSPLHF,NA,NA,TRBJ1-6,TRBV5-3
TGTGCCAGCAGCGGTGACAGGGGCGGTATGGCTTTCTTT,CASSGDRGGMAFF,TRBD1,once,TRBJ1-1,TRBV2
TGTGCCACCAGTGTAGCCTACGAGCAGTACTTC,CATSVAYEQYF,NA,once,TRBJ2-7,TRBV6-1
TGTGCTAGCAGCTTGGCAGATGGCTACGAGCAGTACTTC,CASSLADGYEQYF,NA,NA,TRBJ2-7,TRBV7-7
TGTGCCAGCAGCTTGGAGGCTAGCGGGAGGTACGAGCAGTACTTC,CASSLEASGRYEQYF,TRBD2,NA,TRBJ2-7,TRBV11-2
TGCGCCAGCAGCCAAGATCGGGGCGGGCCCCGTGGGGCCAACGTCCTGACTTTC,CASSQDRGGPRGANVLTF,NA,NA,TRBJ2-6,TRBV4-1
TGTGCCAGCAGTGAAGGGGAAGGGGCGGGGACTGAAGCTTTCTTT,CASSEGEGAGTEAFF,NA,NA,TRBJ1-1,TRBV6-1
TGTGCCAGTAGTATATCTGGAGGGCACGAGACCCAGTACTTC,CASSISGGHETQYF,NA,NA,TRBJ2-5,TRBV19
TGTGCCAGCAGCTCATCAACGGAACAGCAGTTCTTC,CASSSSTEQQFF,NA,NA,TRBJ2-1,TRBV7-9
TGTGCCAGCAGCTTAGCGGCTGTAGGGACGTCTAGCCTATACAATGAGCAGTTCTTC,CASSLAAVGTSSLYNEQFF,NA,once,TRBJ2-1,TRBV7-8
TGTGCCAGCAGCTTAACTGGACAGGGTAACCACGAGCAGTACTTC,CASSLTGQGNHEQYF,TRBD1,NA,TRBJ2-7,TRBV7-3
TGTGCCAGCTTGACGAGCCCTGAAGCTTTCTTT,CASLTSPEAFF,NA,NA,TRBJ1-1,TRBV2
TGTGCCAGCAGCGAGTCCGGGACAGGGAACACTGAAGCTTTCTTT,CASSESGTGNTEAFF,TRBD1,once,TRBJ1-1,TRBV13
TGTGCCATCAGTGACCCCCCATACGAGCAGTACTTC,CAISDPPYEQYF,NA,NA,TRBJ2-7,TRBV10-3
TGTGCCAGCAGCAGCACAGATACGCAGTATTTT,CASSSTDTQYF,NA,NA,TRBJ2-3,TRBV6-1
TGTGCCAGCAGCTTGGTAGCCGGTAGAACTTACGAGCAGTACTTC,CASSLVAGRTYEQYF,NA,NA,TRBJ2-7,TRBV5-6
TGTGCCAGCAGTTCCATGACCATCGACAGGGTAGGGTACAATGAGCAGTTCTTC,CASSSMTIDRVGYNEQFF,TRBD1,NA,TRBJ2-1,TRBV28
TGTGCCAGCATCAAGGGGGACACTGAAGCTTTCTTT,CASIKGDTEAFF,NA,NA,TRBJ1-1,TRBV6-6
TGTGCCAGTAGTTGGTCCGCGGCCGGGGAGCTGTTTTTT,CASSWSAAGELFF,NA,NA,TRBJ2-2,TRBV19